Described below is a single TCR beta chain sequence and its context. This clonotype was observed many times. Its target antigen remains unknown. One base away there is no much larger clone; base qualities are not given. This specimen comes from a study of T cells in Graves' hyperthyroidism and ophthalmopathy (dated by TCRdb to the late 2010s). Regarding the complete study: Peripheral blood samples were taken at initial diagnosis, before any treatment was given. The paper reports TCR Vbeta CDR3 sequencing of roughly 140 peripheral blood samples: 40 to 45 ophthalmopathy, fewer than 85 hyperthyroidism and 17 progressor patients. Thyroid tissue and blood T-cell repertoires from more than 5 Graves' hyperthyroidism patients were also compared in the study. For training and testing, the approximately 97 patients in the discovery cohort were randomly divided in a 7:3 ratio. Following sampling, methimazole starting at 30 mg daily was given to hyperthyroidism patients, and high-dose intravenous methylprednisolone was given to ophthalmopathy patients. An independent validation cohort of under 20 hyperthyroidism patients and over 15 patients who later progressed to ophthalmopathy tested prospective prediction of ophthalmopathy. To identify distinguishing TCR V-J signatures, a discovery cohort of roughly 100 patients was used, comprising 40 to 45 with Graves' ophthalmopathy and some 60 with stable Graves' hyperthyroidism. What the research found in general, with its limitations: No statistical method was used to fix the sample size in advance, and group allocation was not hidden from the investigators. Most expanded thyroid clonotypes (frequency above 0.001) were also detected in blood, a finding suggesting that blood repertoires may reflect thyroid immune responses. During validation, the model predicted progression to ophthalmopathy a median of around 7 months ahead of onset, with approximately 71% sensitivity and around 73% specificity. In cross-validation, a model built on a 13 V-J signature told ophthalmopathy apart from stable hyperthyroidism with roughly 87% sensitivity and about 81% specificity, and in testing the same model reached 80%/75%.

TCR beta CDR3 regions were amplified from RNA transcripts. The first round of RT-PCR for the TCR CDR3 was performed with the HTBI primer set and the Qiagen OneStep RT-PCR kit. The libraries were constructed in a second round of multiplex PCR and then size-selected and purified. Paired-end sequencing of the libraries was performed with 100 bp reads on an Illumina HiSeq2000. Per the original workflow: SOAPnuke was used to process the raw data, throwing out any read that contained adapters or uncalled bases, had a mean Phred below 15, or lacked an exact constant-primer or identifier match. COPE v1.2.5 was used to merge high-quality paired reads, and clonotypes were defined as unique nucleotide sequences. MiTCR v1.1 was used to align clonotypes to the IMGT TRBV, TRBD and TRBJ reference segments. Analysis was restricted to V-J combinations with a frequency above 0.0001, which covered about 99% of repertoires. The TCS score was defined as F50 (clonal expansion) divided by E x V (chaos), with BLOSUM62-based TCRdist calculated between CDR3 peptides within each V-J. Welch's t-statistics and random forest reduced around 510 V-J features to 13, which were used in a naive Bayes classifier (R e1071). TCRdb redid the processing of the public reads, applying fastp at Q25 and MiXCR, and retained in-frame beta chains. Each CDR3 protein gets just one entry, which takes the most common genes and DNA from the rows behind it. The V and J calls and clone size are TCRdb's, not the authors'. Recorded for this sample are about 300,000 distinct CDR3 sequences; roughly 18% of them occurred a single time. The top ten hold less than 40% of the sample.

Moderately to severely active disease, a Clinical Activity Score of at least 3, a NOSPECS grade of at least 4, and a duration under 3 months were present in ophthalmopathy patients. Patients with uncontrolled infections, other autoimmune diseases, pregnancy or lactation were excluded. Diagnoses were based on clinical symptoms, serum thyroxine and TRAb, thyroid ultrasound and orbital computed tomography. PBMCs were separated from 7.5 to 10 ml of fresh peripheral blood using Ficoll-Paque density gradient centrifugation. Total RNA was extracted with Trizol reagent, and quality was checked on an Agilent 2100 Bioanalyzer. The CDR3 covers 16 residues, taking in both the cysteine and the phenylalanine. Only the CDR3 part of the read is kept: 48 bases, read in frame from the first base. Deletion took 3 bases off V and 7 bases off J, with a span of 19 bases between the germline ends. For CDR1 and CDR2, the germline V gene lists MNHNS and SASEGT.

The sequence was obtained from a man aged 45 to 65 with Graves' ophthalmopathy. The chain employs TRBV6-1 and TRBJ2-1; the D gene is possibly TRBD1, with 5 bases matching. Source material: blood. In nucleotide form, the sequence is TGTGCCAGCAGTGACCAAAGTAAGGTGGGGCGAAATGAGCAGTTCTTC. Translated, this is CASSDQSKVGRNEQFF.